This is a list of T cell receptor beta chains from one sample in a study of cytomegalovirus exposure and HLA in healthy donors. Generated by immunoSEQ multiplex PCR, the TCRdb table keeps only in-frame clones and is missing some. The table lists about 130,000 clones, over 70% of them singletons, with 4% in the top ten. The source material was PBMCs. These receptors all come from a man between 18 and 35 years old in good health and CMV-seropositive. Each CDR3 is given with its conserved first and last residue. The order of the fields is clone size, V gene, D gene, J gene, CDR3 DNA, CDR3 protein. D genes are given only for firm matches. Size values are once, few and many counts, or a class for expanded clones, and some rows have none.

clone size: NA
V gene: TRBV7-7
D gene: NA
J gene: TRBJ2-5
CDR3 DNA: TGTGCTAGCAGCTTAAGTTCGGATTTCGGGGAGACCCAGTACTTC
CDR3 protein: CASSLSSDFGETQYF

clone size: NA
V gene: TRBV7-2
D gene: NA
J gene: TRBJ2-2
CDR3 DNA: TGTGCCAGCAGCCGGCGAACGGGGAACACCGGGGAGCTGTTTTTT
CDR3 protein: CASSRRTGNTGELFF

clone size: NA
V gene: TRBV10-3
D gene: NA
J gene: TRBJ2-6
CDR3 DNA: TGTGCCACCGAACAGAGCTCTGGGGCCAACGTCCTGACTTTC
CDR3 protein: CATEQSSGANVLTF

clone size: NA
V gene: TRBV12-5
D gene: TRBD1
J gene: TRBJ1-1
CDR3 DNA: TGTGCTAGTGGTTTTACAGGGGCGATTACTGAAGCTTTCTTT
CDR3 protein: CASGFTGAITEAFF

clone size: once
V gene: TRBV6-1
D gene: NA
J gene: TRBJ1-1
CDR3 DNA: TGTGCCAGCAAGACCAGGGGGAACACTGAAGCTTTCTTT
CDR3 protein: CASKTRGNTEAFF

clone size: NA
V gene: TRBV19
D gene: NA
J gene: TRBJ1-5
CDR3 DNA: TGTGCCAGTAGTCCCCGCCAGGGTCGGAGCAATCAGCCCCAGCATTTT
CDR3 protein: CASSPRQGRSNQPQHF

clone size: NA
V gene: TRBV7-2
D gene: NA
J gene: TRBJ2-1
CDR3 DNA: TGTGCCAGCAGCTTTAACTCCTACAATGAGCAGTTCTTC
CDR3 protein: CASSFNSYNEQFF

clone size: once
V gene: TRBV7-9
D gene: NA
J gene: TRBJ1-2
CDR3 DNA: TGTTCCAGCAGCTCGGCGAGAGGAGATGGCTACACCTTC
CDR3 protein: CSSSSARGDGYTF

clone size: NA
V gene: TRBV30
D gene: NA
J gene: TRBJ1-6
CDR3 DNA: TGTGCCTGGAGTGTGGGGGGGGGTATAAGGTCACCCCTCCACTTT
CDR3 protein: CAWSVGGGIRSPLHF

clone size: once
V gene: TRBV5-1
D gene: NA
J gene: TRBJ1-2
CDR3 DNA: TGCGCCAGCAGCTTGGGACAGGAACTCTATGGCTACACCTTC
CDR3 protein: CASSLGQELYGYTF

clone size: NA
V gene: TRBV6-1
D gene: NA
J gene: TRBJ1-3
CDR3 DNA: TGTGCCAGCAGTGTTTCGGGTGGAAACACCATATATTTT
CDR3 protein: CASSVSGGNTIYF

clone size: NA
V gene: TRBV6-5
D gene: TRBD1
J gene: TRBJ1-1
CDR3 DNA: TGTGCCAGCAGGTCAACAGGGGGCCGTGCTTTCTTT
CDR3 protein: CASRSTGGRAFF

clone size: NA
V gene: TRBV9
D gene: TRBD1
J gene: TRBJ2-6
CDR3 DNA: TGTGCCAGCAGGGGGACAGGGGGCGATCAGGGGGGGGCCAACGTCCTGACTTTC
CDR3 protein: CASRGTGGDQGGANVLTF

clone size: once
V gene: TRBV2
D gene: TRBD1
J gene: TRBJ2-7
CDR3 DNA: TGTGCCTCCAGACAGGGCAGCTCCTACGAGCAGTACTTC
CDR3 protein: CASRQGSSYEQYF

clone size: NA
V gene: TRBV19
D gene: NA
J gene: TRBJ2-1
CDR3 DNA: TGTGCCAGTGGCGGGTCGCTGGGTGAGCAGTTCTTC
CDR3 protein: CASGGSLGEQFF

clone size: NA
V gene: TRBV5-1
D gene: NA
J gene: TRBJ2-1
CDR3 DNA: TGCGCCAGCAGCTTGTCCCCGGGGTACAATGAGCAGTTCTTC
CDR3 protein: CASSLSPGYNEQFF

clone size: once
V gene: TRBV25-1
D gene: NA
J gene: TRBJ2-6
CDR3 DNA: TGTGCCAGCAGTGACACAGGGTTTCGGGCCAACGTCCTGACTTTC
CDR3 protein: CASSDTGFRANVLTF

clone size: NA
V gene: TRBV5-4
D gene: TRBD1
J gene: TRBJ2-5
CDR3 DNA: TGTGCCAGCAGCCCCGGGACAGGGGTGGAGACCCAGTACTTC
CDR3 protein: CASSPGTGVETQYF

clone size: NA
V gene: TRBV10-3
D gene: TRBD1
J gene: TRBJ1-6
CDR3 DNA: TGTGCCATCAAAGAAGGGGGCTCAGGGAATTCACCCCTCCACTTT
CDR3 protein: CAIKEGGSGNSPLHF

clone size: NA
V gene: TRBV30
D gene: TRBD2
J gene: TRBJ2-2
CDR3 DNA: TGTGCCGGGGGGGCTAGCGGGCGGAACACCGGGGAGCTGTTTTTT
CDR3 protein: CAGGASGRNTGELFF

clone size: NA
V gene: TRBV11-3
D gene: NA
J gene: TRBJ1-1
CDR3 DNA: TGTGCCAGCAGCTTTTCCGGGAACACTGAAGCTTTCTTT
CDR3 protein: CASSFSGNTEAFF

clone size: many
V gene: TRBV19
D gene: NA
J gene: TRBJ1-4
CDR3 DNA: TGTGCCAGTAGTATCTTCGGGGGGGATGAAAAACTGTTTTTT
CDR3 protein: CASSIFGGDEKLFF

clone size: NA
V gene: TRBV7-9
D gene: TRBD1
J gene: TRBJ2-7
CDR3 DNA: TGTGCCAGCAGCCGCCAAACAGGGGGCGGTTTGTACGAGCAGTACTTC
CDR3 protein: CASSRQTGGGLYEQYF

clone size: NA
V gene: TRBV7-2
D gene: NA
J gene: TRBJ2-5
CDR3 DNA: TGTGCCAGCAGCTTCAGCAGGGGAGAGACCCAGTACTTC
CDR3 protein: CASSFSRGETQYF